The 10 T cell receptor beta chains listed next were all sequenced from one sample in a study of T cells in localized non-small cell lung cancer. Data came from immunoSEQ multiplex PCR; TCRdb stores just in-frame clones and leaves some out. This sample has tens of thousands of clones, with around 81% found just once. Sequences were derived from peripheral blood mononuclear cells, sampled before any cancer treatment. All receptors derive from a man between 40 and 70 years old with stage III lung adenocarcinoma.

Points on this clone: One end of the junction does not line up with germline, which may come from a read error. The same CDR3 also results from other DNA sequences found in this sample. The V call is TRBV6-5, the J call TRBJ1-5; D remains ambiguous. The CDR3 extends over 13 amino acids. Germline CDR1 is MNHEY and CDR2 is SVGAGI. Here the CDR3 reads CASSYGWNQPQHF. CDR3 DNA sequence: TGCGCCAGCAGTTACGGGTGGAATCAGCCCCAGCATTTT.

The genes are TRBV30 and TRBJ1-2; D may be TRBD1 (5 bases). V was cut by 1 base and J by 2 bases, with 5 bases left in between. The CDR3 spans 12 residues. CDR1 and CDR2 (germline): GTSNPN, SVGIG (reference sequence). Here the CDR3 reads CAWSAGNYGYTF. Here the CDR3 DNA reads TGTGCCTGGAGTGCAGGGAACTATGGCTACACCTTC.

The chain has TRBV6-6 and TRBJ1-2; D unresolved. Trimming took 8 bases from V and 8 from J, leaving 15 bases between them. The CDR3 has 12 residues. Germline CDR1 reads MNHNY; CDR2 reads SVGAGI (reference sequence). The CDR3 DNA reads TGTGCCAGCTGGTCTATAGGTTGGGGCTACACCTTC. This sequence encodes CASWSIGWGYTF.

The chain is built from TRBV29-1 and TRBJ2-5; D may be TRBD1 (7 bases). Germline V CDR1 and CDR2: SQVTM, ANQGSEA. The ends were cut back, 4 bases at V and 5 bases at J, with 14 bases in the middle. The CDR3 runs to 13 residues. For the CDR3, the DNA is TGCAGCGTTGCGGCAGGGGGGAGCGAGACCCAGTACTTC. Its protein is CSVAAGGSETQYF.

This chain joins TRBV4-1 and TRBJ1-2, with 11 bases aligning to TRBD1. CDR1 and CDR2 (germline): MGHRA, YSYEKL. The CDR3 contains 14 residues. V lost 4 bases to trimming and J lost 5 bases; unmatched junction nucleotides: 3. CDR3 nucleotides: TGCGCCAGCAGCCCAGGGACAGGGGGATATGGCTACACCTTC. Translation: CASSPGTGGYGYTF.

This clone has only one observation. The gene calls are TRBV9 and TRBJ2-5; D is undetermined. The CDR3 is 14 amino acids. In germline, CDR1 is SGDLS, CDR2 YYNGEE. Trimming removed 1 base from V and 1 base from J, with 8 bases in between. The CDR3: CASSVMASQETQYF. The CDR3, as DNA: TGTGCCAGCAGCGTAATGGCGTCCCAAGAGACCCAGTACTTC.

This clone was counted between two and nine times. DNA of the CDR3: TGTGCCAGTCGGACAGGAGGGTTACGGAAACTGTTTTTT. Translated: CASRTGGLRKLFF. The V gene is TRBV30, the J gene TRBJ1-4, with 7 bases matching TRBD1. J was trimmed by 11 bases and V by 8 bases; bases with no gene match: 14. Germline CDR1 and CDR2: GTSNPN and SVGIG (reference sequence). This CDR3 spans 13 amino acids.

The rearrangement uses TRBV5-1 and TRBJ1-4; no definite D call. Germline CDR1 is SGHRS and CDR2 is YFSETQ. This CDR3 is 14 amino acids long. The V gene lost 0 bases and the J gene lost 7 bases, with 10 bases spanning the gap. DNA for the CDR3: TGCGCCAGCAGCTTGGACCAGTTGGGTGAAAAACTGTTTTTT. Translated, it gives CASSLDQLGEKLFF.

The gene calls are TRBV30 and TRBJ1-2, with 7 bases fitting TRBD1. This CDR3 comprises 14 residues. CDR1 is GTSNPN, CDR2 SVGIG, per germline (reference sequence). V lost 2 bases to trimming and J lost 8 bases; unmatched junction nucleotides: 11. The CDR3 DNA sequence: TGTGCCTGGAGTTTGGGACAGAATTTCTGGGGCTACACCTTC. Protein: CAWSLGQNFWGYTF. The entire variable domain, with the rest obtained from reference TRBV30 and TRBJ1-2, is as follows: SQTIHQWPATLVQPVGSPLSLECTVEGTSNPNLYWYRQAAGRGLQLLFYSVGIGQISSEVPQNLSASRPQDRQFILSSKKLLLSDSGFYLCAWSLGQNFWGYTFGSGTRLTVV.

At least ten counts were recorded for this clone. This rearrangement joins TRBV6-1 to TRBJ2-7; 8 bases are shared with TRBD1. Germline CDR1 is MNHNS and CDR2 is SASEGT. The V gene end was trimmed by 3 bases and the J gene end by 0 bases; junction bases not matched to a gene: 4. CDR3 length: 15 amino acids. The CDR3 DNA is TGTGCCAGCAGTGAGAACAGGGGGTCCTCCTACGAGCAGTACTTC. As protein: CASSENRGSSYEQYF.